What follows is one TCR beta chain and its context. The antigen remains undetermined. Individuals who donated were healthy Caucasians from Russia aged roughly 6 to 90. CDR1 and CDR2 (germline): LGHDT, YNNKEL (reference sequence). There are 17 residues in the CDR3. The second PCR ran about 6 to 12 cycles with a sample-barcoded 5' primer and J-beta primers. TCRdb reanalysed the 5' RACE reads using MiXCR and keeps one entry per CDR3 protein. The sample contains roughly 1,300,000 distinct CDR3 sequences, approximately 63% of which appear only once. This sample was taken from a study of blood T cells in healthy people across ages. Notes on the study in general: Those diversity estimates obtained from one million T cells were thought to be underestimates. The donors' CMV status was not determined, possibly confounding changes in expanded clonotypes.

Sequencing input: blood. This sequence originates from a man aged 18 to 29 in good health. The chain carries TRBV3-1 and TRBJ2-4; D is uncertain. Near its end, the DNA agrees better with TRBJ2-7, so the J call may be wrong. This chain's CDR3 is CASSRPTGRIGTYEQYF. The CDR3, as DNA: TGTGCCAGCAGCCGTCCCACCGGGCGGATTGGGACCTACGAGCAGTACTTC.